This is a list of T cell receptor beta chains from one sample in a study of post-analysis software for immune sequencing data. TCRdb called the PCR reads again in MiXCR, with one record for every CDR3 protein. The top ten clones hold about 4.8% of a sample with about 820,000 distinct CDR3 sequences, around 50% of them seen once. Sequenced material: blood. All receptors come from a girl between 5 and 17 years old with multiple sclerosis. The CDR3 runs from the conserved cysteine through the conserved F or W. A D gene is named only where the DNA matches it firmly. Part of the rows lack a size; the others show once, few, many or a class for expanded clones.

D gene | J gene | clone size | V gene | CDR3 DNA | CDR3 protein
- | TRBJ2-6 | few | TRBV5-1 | TGCGCCAGCAGCTTGGAGGGAAGAGGGGCCAACGTCCTGACTTTC | CASSLEGRGANVLTF
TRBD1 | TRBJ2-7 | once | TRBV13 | TGTGCCAGCAGCTTAACAGGGGAGGAGCAGTACTTC | CASSLTGEEQYF
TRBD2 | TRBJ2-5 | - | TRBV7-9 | TGTGCCAGCAGCCACCGACTAGCGCAGTTCCAAGAGACCCAGTACTTC | CASSHRLAQFQETQYF
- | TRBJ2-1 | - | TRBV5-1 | TGCGCCAGCAGCCTGGTGGGACTCAAGTATAACAATGAGCAGTTCTTC | CASSLVGLKYNNEQFF
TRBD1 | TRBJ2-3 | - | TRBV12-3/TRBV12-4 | TGTGCCAGCAGTTTAGGGACAGGAGTGGGCACAGATACGCAGTATTTT | CASSLGTGVGTDTQYF
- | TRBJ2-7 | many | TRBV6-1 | TGTGCCAGCGAAGCTAGGAAGGGAACGACCTACGAGCAGTACTTC | CASEARKGTTYEQYF
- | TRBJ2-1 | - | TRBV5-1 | TGCACCAGCGAGGTAGGGGCCTCTGAATCCGGTGAGCAGTTCTTC | CTSEVGASESGEQFF
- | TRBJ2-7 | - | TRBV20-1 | TGCAGTGCTAGAGATGGGCTGGGAACCTACGAGCAGTACTTC | CSARDGLGTYEQYF
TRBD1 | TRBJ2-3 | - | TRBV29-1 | TGCAGCGTAGGGACAGGGGCCGGGTGGACAGATACGCAGTATTTT | CSVGTGAGWTDTQYF
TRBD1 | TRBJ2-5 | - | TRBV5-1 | TGCGCCAGCAGCTCCCTACAGGGGGCGGGTGAGACCCAGTACTTC | CASSSLQGAGETQYF
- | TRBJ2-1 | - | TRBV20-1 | TGCAGTGCTAGGGGGGCCGATACGAAATGGGTGCAGTTCTTC | CSARGADTKWVQFF
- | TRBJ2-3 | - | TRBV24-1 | TGTGCCAGACTCGGCCAAAAGGATACGCAGTATTTT | CARLGQKDTQYF
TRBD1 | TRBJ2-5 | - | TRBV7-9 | TGTGCCAGCAGGTTGACCGGGACAGAGCATCAAGAGACCCAGTACTTC | CASRLTGTEHQETQYF
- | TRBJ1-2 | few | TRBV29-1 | TGCAGCGTTGAAGTCCACACCGTGACGGAGGGCTACACCTTC | CSVEVHTVTEGYTF
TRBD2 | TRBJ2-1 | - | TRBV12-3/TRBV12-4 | TGTGCCAGCACCCCCGGGGGGTTCTCCTACAATGAGCAGTTCTTC | CASTPGGFSYNEQFF
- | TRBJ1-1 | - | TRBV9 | TGTGCCAGCAGCGTAGACGCAGGGGTGAACACTGAAGCTTTCTTT | CASSVDAGVNTEAFF
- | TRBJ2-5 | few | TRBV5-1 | TGCGCCAGCAGCTTGGAGGGCAGTCGGGAGACCCAGTACTTC | CASSLEGSRETQYF
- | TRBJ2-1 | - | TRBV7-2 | TGTGCCAGCAGCTTATCAATTTTCGGTAGCCTCGATGAGCAGTTCTTC | CASSLSIFGSLDEQFF
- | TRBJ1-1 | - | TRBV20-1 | TGCAGTGCTAGAGAAAAGTGGTCCGTATTAATGAACACTGAAGCTTTCTTT | CSAREKWSVLMNTEAFF
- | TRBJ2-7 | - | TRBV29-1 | TGCAGCGTTGAGGGGTGGCAGGATCCAGGTTACGAGCAGTACTTC | CSVEGWQDPGYEQYF
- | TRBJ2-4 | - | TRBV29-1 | TGCAGCGTTGAGGGGACCCCTTATCGGTACTTC | CSVEGTPYRYF
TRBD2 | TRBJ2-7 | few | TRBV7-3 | TGTGCCAGCAGCTTAACGCGGGAGCGCGAGCAGTACTTC | CASSLTREREQYF
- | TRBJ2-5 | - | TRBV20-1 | TGCAGTGCTGGTCCAGGGGGGGAGACCCAATACTTC | CSAGPGGETQYF